These 25 T cell receptor beta chains came from one sample sequenced in a study of early T cells in non-severe SARS-CoV-2 infection. Each CDR3 protein gets one entry after TCRdb re-called the 5' RACE reads with MiXCR. The table includes about 20,000 distinct CDR3 sequences, around 4% detected once. The sample was whole blood. The receptors were sampled from an adult who was a healthcare worker with PCR-confirmed SARS-CoV-2 infection or an uninfected control (not recorded which).

The table lists this clonotype with many counts. V is TRBV29-1 and J is TRBJ2-1; D gene uncertain. In germline, CDR1 is SQVTM, CDR2 ANQGSEA. V gave up 4 bases and J gave up 5 bases, with 6 bases separating them. This CDR3 is 11 amino acids long. The CDR3 is CSVAPDNEQFF. CDR3 in DNA: TGCAGCGTTGCCCCAGACAATGAGCAGTTCTTC.

This clonotype was detected many times. The genes are TRBV7-2 and TRBJ1-2; TRBD1 aligns across 8 bases. Looked up from germline, CDR1 is SGHTA and CDR2 is FQGNSA. This CDR3 comprises 15 residues. Trimming cost V 5 bases and J 8 bases; bases outside gene matches: 13. The CDR3 reads CASSPGEGRGLGYTF. The CDR3 coding sequence is TGTGCCAGCAGCCCCGGAGAGGGCAGGGGGCTCGGCTACACCTTC.

This clonotype was seen ten or more times. This sequence joins TRBV11-2 and TRBJ2-1; perhaps TRBD2 as D (6 bases). With 3 bases removed from V and 3 bases from J, the gap between germline ends came to 6 bases. Germline lookup yields CDR1 SGHAT and CDR2 FQNNGV. The CDR3 has 13 amino acids. CDR3 residues: CASSLGGYNEQFF. CDR3 DNA: TGTGCCAGCAGCTTGGGAGGCTACAATGAGCAGTTCTTC.

At least ten counts were recorded for this clonotype. This chain uses TRBV7-2 with TRBJ1-1; D is ambiguous. In germline, CDR1 is SGHTA, CDR2 FQGNSA. CDR3 length: 13 residues. With 5 bases removed from V and 0 bases from J, the gap between germline ends came to 7 bases. Written as DNA, the CDR3 is TGTGCCAGCAGCCTTCAGATGAACACTGAAGCTTTCTTT. It yields the protein CASSLQMNTEAFF.

This clonotype has a count of ten or more. V and J are TRBV10-3 and TRBJ2-1; 14 bases agree with TRBD2. Trimming at V came to 7 bases and at J to 7 bases, leaving 9 bases not matched to a gene. Germline CDR1 is ENHRY and CDR2 is SYGVKD. The length of the CDR3 is 16 residues. CDR3 loop: CAITSGLAGGANEQFF. Here the CDR3 DNA reads TGTGCCATCACCTCCGGACTAGCGGGGGGTGCAAATGAGCAGTTCTTC.

This clonotype was counted between two and nine times. The chain recombines TRBV6-6 with TRBJ2-7, with D unclear. The V and J ends lost 6 bases and 0 bases respectively, with 6 bases between them. Germline CDR1 MNHNY, CDR2 SVGAGI (reference sequence). The CDR3 spans 12 residues. The DNA for the CDR3 is TGTGCCAGCAGCCCACACTCCTACGAGCAGTACTTC. It is translated as CASSPHSYEQYF.

Many counts were recorded for this clonotype. The rearrangement links TRBV7-6 to TRBJ2-2; D may be TRBD1 or TRBD2 (5 bases each). V gave up 4 bases and J gave up 6 bases, with 9 bases separating them. This CDR3 spans 13 amino acids. CDR1 is SGHVS, CDR2 FNYEAQ, per germline. CDR3: CASSSRGAGELFF. CDR3 in DNA: TGTGCCAGCAGCTCAAGGGGAGCCGGGGAGCTGTTTTTT.

This clonotype is categorized as medium-sized (0.01 to 0.1%). V is TRBV2 and J is TRBJ2-2; the D is unclear. V lost 1 base, J lost 6 bases, and 12 bases lay in between. The CDR3 spans 15 residues. Germline-derived CDR1 and CDR2 are SNHLY and FYNNEI. CDR3 nucleotides: TGTGCCAGCAGTGAAGGGAATTTAGCCCCCGGGGAGCTGTTTTTT. Amino acids: CASSEGNLAPGELFF.

This clonotype showed up many times. The V and J genes are TRBV7-8 and TRBJ1-1; possible D gene TRBD1, 5 bases. The CDR3 loop spans 11 amino acids. Germline V gene data show CDR1 as SGHVS and CDR2 as FQNEAQ. The V gene lost 4 bases and the J gene lost 10 bases, with 10 bases spanning the gap. The CDR3 protein is CASSWDGRAFF. The DNA for the CDR3 is TGTGCCAGCAGCTGGGACGGTAGAGCTTTCTTT.

This clonotype was recorded at least ten times. The chain is built from TRBV7-2 and TRBJ2-3; TRBD1 agrees at 10 bases. The length of the CDR3 is 14 residues. CDR1 and CDR2 (germline): SGHTA, FQGNSA. V lost 6 bases and J lost 6; bases outside the gene matches: 6. CDR3 amino acids: CASRAGQGIDTQYF. CDR3 sequence (DNA): TGTGCCAGCAGAGCGGGACAGGGGATTGATACGCAGTATTTT. Supplemented by reference TRBV7-2 and TRBJ2-3, the full variable domain reads GAGVSQSPSNKVTEKGKDVELRCDPISGHTALYWYRQSLGQGLEFLIYFQGNSAPDKSGLPSDRFSAERTGGSVSTLTIQRTQQEDSAVYLCASRAGQGIDTQYFGPGTRLTVL.

In its sample, this clonotype was seen a few times. V and J are TRBV2 and TRBJ1-2, with D perhaps TRBD1 (5 bases). V was pared by 3 bases and J by 5 bases, with 13 bases between. The CDR3 loop spans 14 amino acids. Germline values: CDR1 SNHLY, CDR2 FYNNEI. The CDR3 here is CASSDGDLGYGYTF. For the CDR3, the DNA is TGTGCCAGCAGTGACGGGGACCTAGGGTATGGCTACACCTTC. Using reference TRBV2 and TRBJ1-2 for the parts outside the CDR3, the full variable domain is EPEVTQTPSHQVTQMGQEVILRCVPISNHLYFYWYRQILGQKVEFLVSFYNNEISEKSEIFDDQFSVERPDGSNFTLKIRSTKLEDSAMYFCASSDGDLGYGYTFGSGTRLTVV.

This clonotype occurred many times. This chain links TRBV30 with TRBJ2-3; maybe TRBD1 (6 bases). This CDR3 region has 13 residues. Trimming took 2 bases from V and 6 from J, leaving 12 bases between them. The germline CDR1 and CDR2 sequences are GTSNPN and SVGIG (reference sequence). The CDR3 protein is CAWSRGSGDTQYF. Written as DNA, the CDR3 is TGTGCCTGGAGTAGGGGGTCAGGGGATACGCAGTATTTT.

This clonotype has at least ten counts. The rearrangement joins TRBV27 to TRBJ2-1; D unresolved. Germline V gives CDR1 MNHEY, CDR2 SMNVEV (reference sequence). The V gene lost 2 bases and the J gene lost 8 bases, with 10 bases spanning the gap. CDR3 length: 13 amino acids. CDR3: CASSLAERDEQFF. CDR3 in DNA: TGTGCCAGCAGTTTAGCAGAAAGGGATGAGCAGTTCTTC.

In its sample, this clonotype is medium-sized. This chain uses TRBV12-2 with TRBJ1-6; the listed D gene, TRBD1, was not tested against the DNA. TRBV12-2 is labeled a pseudogene. The CDR3 extends over 14 amino acids. The CDR3 nucleotides are TGTGCAAGTCGCGACGGGGCTGGGAATTCACCCCTCCACTTT. Translated: CASRDGAGNSPLHF.

The rearrangement joins TRBV2 to TRBJ2-5; TRBD1 matches 7 bases. The CDR3 is made up of 14 amino acids. Trimming removed 6 bases from V and 1 base from J; junction bases left unmatched: 5. Germline CDR1 reads SNHLY; CDR2 reads FYNNEI. The CDR3, as DNA: TGTGCCAGCAGGACAGGGTTCGGCCAAGAGACCCAGTACTTC. Amino acid sequence: CASRTGFGQETQYF.

This clonotype was observed at least ten times. The chain recombines TRBV7-9 with TRBJ1-4; D gene uncertain. The V and J ends lost 4 bases and 0 bases respectively, with 9 bases between them. The CDR3 length is 15 residues. Germline CDR1 and CDR2: SEHNR and FQNEAQ (reference sequence). Here the CDR3 DNA reads TGTGCCAGCAGCTCGATCGATGCAACTAATGAAAAACTGTTTTTT. This translates into CASSSIDATNEKLFF.

This clonotype is medium-sized in the sample. The chain uses TRBV25-1 and TRBJ2-3, with D unclear. The CDR3 loop spans 14 amino acids. V gave up 6 bases and J gave up 5 bases, with 15 bases separating them. Germline loops: CDR1 MGHDK, CDR2 SYGVNS. CDR3 in DNA: TGTGCCAGCAGCGGATACTACAAGGGAGATACGCAGTATTTT. Protein product: CASSGYYKGDTQYF.

This clonotype was picked up many times. The chain combines TRBV29-1 with TRBJ1-2; 8 bases are shared with TRBD1. With 2 bases clipped from V and 8 bases from J, the junction kept 4 bases outside the gene matches. Germline values: CDR1 SQVTM, CDR2 ANQGSEA. The CDR3 spans 12 residues. The CDR3 coding sequence is TGCAGCGTTGAACAGGGGGCTGGCGGCTACACCTTC. Translation: CSVEQGAGGYTF. Looking up the rest from reference TRBV29-1 and TRBJ1-2 gives the full variable domain: SAVISQKPSRDICQRGTSLTIQCQVDSQVTMMFWYRQQPGQSLTLIATANQGSEATYESGFVIDKFPISRPNLTFSTLTVSNMSPEDSSIYLCSVEQGAGGYTFGSGTRLTVV.

In this sample, this clonotype turned up many times. The chain employs TRBV7-9 and TRBJ2-3; no definite D call. Germline V gene sequence: CDR1 SEHNR, CDR2 FQNEAQ (reference sequence). The CDR3 has 15 residues. The V and J ends lost 4 bases and 1 base respectively, with 12 bases between them. The CDR3: CASSSPGSGTDTQYF. CDR3 DNA: TGTGCCAGCAGCTCCCCCGGATCTGGCACAGATACGCAGTATTTT.

This clonotype has just a few counts. This chain joins TRBV25-1 and TRBJ1-1; D call uncertain. The germline V gene has CDR1 MGHDK and CDR2 SYGVNS. V was pared by 3 bases and J by 1 base, with 6 bases between. This CDR3 is built from 13 residues. The DNA for the CDR3 is TGTGCCAGCAGTGATGGGGAGAACACTGAAGCTTTCTTT. Encoded protein: CASSDGENTEAFF.

This clonotype was picked up many times. The chain links TRBV7-2 to TRBJ1-2; tentative D call: TRBD1 (5 bases). The germline gives CDR1 SGHTA, CDR2 FQGNSA. The length of the CDR3 is 13 residues. The germline V and J ends were trimmed by 5 bases and 5 bases, with 12 bases remaining between them. As DNA, the CDR3 is TGTGCCAGCAGCCGGGGGGTACAGTATGGCTACACCTTC. Residues: CASSRGVQYGYTF.

This clonotype was observed a handful of times. An end of the junction does not agree with germline; a read error may underlie this. The chain has TRBV7-2 and TRBJ2-7; D is unclear. CDR1 is SGHTA and CDR2 is FQGNSA in the germline V gene. The CDR3 totals 13 residues. In nucleotides, the CDR3 is TGTGCTAGCAGCTTAGACGGAAACTACGAGCAGTACTTC. Protein product: CASSLDGNYEQYF. The complete variable domain, with remaining parts taken from reference TRBV7-2 and TRBJ2-7, reads GAGVSQSPSNKVTEKGKDVELRCDPISGHTALYWYRQSLGQGLEFLIYFQGNSAPDKSGLPSDRFSAERTGGSVSTLTIQRTQQEDSAVYLCASSLDGNYEQYFGPGTRLTVT.

This clonotype appeared a few times. The rearrangement joins TRBV6-4 to TRBJ2-1; D might be TRBD1 (6 bases). CDR3 size: 13 residues. V was cut by 4 bases and J by 11 bases, with 15 bases left in between. Germline V CDR1 and CDR2: MRHNA, SNTAGT. The CDR3 here is CASSVYRANKQFF. The DNA for the CDR3 is TGTGCCAGCAGTGTCTACAGGGCAAACAAGCAGTTCTTC.

Only a few counts were recorded for this clonotype. The chain links TRBV13 to TRBJ2-1; no reliable D call. CDR3 length equals 15 residues. Looked up from germline, CDR1 is PRHDT and CDR2 is FYEKMQ (reference sequence). The V and J ends lost 6 bases and 0 bases respectively, with 12 bases between them. The CDR3 sequence: CASRSAQSSYNEQFF. The CDR3 DNA sequence: TGTGCCAGCAGATCAGCCCAGAGCTCCTACAATGAGCAGTTCTTC.

The chain uses TRBV9 and TRBJ1-1; D is unresolved. The CDR3 covers 14 residues. V was trimmed by 4 bases and J by 5 bases, leaving 15 bases between them. CDR1 SGDLS and CDR2 YYNGEE come from the germline V gene. Here the CDR3 reads CASSPRTRGTEAFF. The CDR3 DNA follows: TGTGCCAGCAGCCCCCGAACCCGGGGAACTGAAGCTTTCTTT.